The T cell receptor beta chain under discussion was sequenced for a study of OX40 agonist ivuxolimab in advanced cancers. Background for the entire study: Ivuxolimab was a fully human IgG2 agonistic monoclonal antibody targeting the costimulatory receptor OX40 (CD134). Intravenous ivuxolimab was administered to patients every 2 weeks at six dose levels: 0.01, 0.1, 0.3, 1.5, 3 and 10 mg/kg. Among the 50 to 55 dose-escalation patients, about 19 had hepatocellular carcinoma, 15 or so melanoma, 9 renal cell carcinoma and 9 head and neck cancer. The dose-escalation cohort was 82.7% male with a mean age of about 58 years, ranging from roughly 23 to 80. Patients were allowed to have had prior anti-PD-1, anti-PD-L1 or anti-CTLA-4 therapy, and 40% of the dose-escalation patients had been treated with checkpoint inhibitors. Partial responses occurred in three dose-escalation patients: two with cutaneous melanoma and one with hepatocellular carcinoma. Peripheral TCRbeta sequencing aimed to test whether ivuxolimab altered TCR sequence diversity and caused clonal T-cell expansion. The paper reports the monotherapy dose-escalation portion (N of about 50 patients) of the phase I ivuxolimab trial. Overall study results and their limits: Which antigens the clonally expanded peripheral T cells were specific for was not determined. At doses of 0.1 to 3.0 mg/kg, clonal expansion of both CD4+ and CD8+ blood T cells was observed from baseline to week 6. Partial responders in the 0.1-3.0 mg/kg groups had among the lowest normalized peripheral clonal expansion, especially among CD8+ T cells. Low levels of normalized T-cell clonal expansion were also seen in some nonresponding patients. On average, CD8+ T cells showed more expanded clones than CD4+ T cells after ivuxolimab.

The trial excluded patients who had a history of autoimmune disease or who were on systemic immunosuppression. Peripheral blood for TCR sequencing was collected from all dose cohorts at baseline, on cycle 4 day 1, and on cycle 7 day 1. The samples were taken from a phase I, first-in-human, multicenter, open-label dose-escalation trial of ivuxolimab. The trial enrolled adults with locally advanced or metastatic head and neck squamous cell, hepatocellular, melanoma or renal cell carcinoma. Before TCR sequencing, CD4+ T cells and CD8+ T cells were sorted from peripheral blood as separate populations. Genomic DNA was extracted from sorted cells for sequencing of the TCRbeta CDR3 region. The immunoSEQ Assay was used to sequence the TCRbeta CDR3 regions. TCRdb retrieved this table from immuneACCESS and kept in-frame rearrangements only. Not all clones are present; in checked studies, unresolved V genes account for under half, and no reason is known for the remainder. This sample has some 130,000 clones in its table, and roughly nine tenths of those were observed once. The ten largest account for approximately 1.1% of the sample.

A single count supports this clone. There is no known antigen for this receptor. No per-base quality is available; no much larger clone lies one base away. V loses 4 bases at its end and J loses 8 bases; junction bases beyond the gene matches: 8. CDR1 and CDR2 were assigned from the germline V gene as MGHDK and SYGVNS. The CDR3 runs 16 residues from the cysteine to the phenylalanine. The entry retains the CDR3 DNA only, 48 bases that are in frame from base 1. The receptor was derived from an adult with an advanced solid tumor such as melanoma, head and neck, liver or kidney cancer. The rearrangement combines TRBV25-1 with TRBJ2-1, with 13 central nucleotides matching TRBD2. Source: CD4+ or CD8+ T cells sorted from blood, taken in a trial of the OX40 agonist ivuxolimab. CDR3 loop: CASSGALAGGTHEQFF. The nucleotide sequence reads as follows: TGTGCCAGCAGTGGGGCACTAGCGGGAGGGACCCATGAGCAGTTCTTC.